Listed below are T cell receptor beta chains from one sample, sequenced in a study of OX40 agonist ivuxolimab in advanced cancers. Profiled with immunoSEQ multiplex PCR; TCRdb holds only in-frame clones, not every one. The top ten hold more than 1.5% of the sample, which has about 76,000 clones, about 81% seen once. The material sequenced was CD4+ or CD8+ T cells sorted from blood, taken in a trial of the OX40 agonist ivuxolimab. The receptors here all came from an adult with an advanced solid tumor such as melanoma, head and neck, liver or kidney cancer. Both conserved end residues are part of each CDR3. Fields, in order: clone size, D gene, V gene, J gene, CDR3 protein, CDR3 DNA. D genes are given only for firm matches. Some rows have no size entry. The others give once, few or many, or a class for an expanded clone.

.	TRBD1	TRBV7-3	TRBJ2-1	CASSWTGQGGGDEQFF	TGTGCCAGCAGCTGGACGGGACAGGGGGGTGGCGATGAGCAGTTCTTC
few	.	TRBV27	TRBJ1-1	CASSLNRVNTEAFF	TGTGCCAGCAGTTTAAACAGGGTGAACACTGAAGCTTTCTTT
few	.	TRBV28	TRBJ2-7	CASTKVRGEQYF	TGTGCCAGCACCAAGGTGAGGGGCGAGCAGTACTTC
.	TRBD1	TRBV6-1	TRBJ2-7	CASSPRTGAYEQYF	TGTGCCAGCAGTCCAAGGACAGGGGCCTACGAGCAGTACTTC
.	.	TRBV5-4	TRBJ1-6	CASSLDEGSNSPLHF	TGTGCCAGCAGCTTGGACGAGGGCAGTAATTCACCCCTCCACTTT
.	TRBD1	TRBV7-9	TRBJ1-4	CASSSGTGAGGKLFF	TGTGCCAGCAGTTCCGGGACAGGGGCCGGGGGAAAACTGTTTTTT
.	.	TRBV19	TRBJ2-3	CASSAWDRRTDTQYF	TGTGCCAGTAGTGCCTGGGACCGCCGCACAGATACGCAGTATTTT
.	TRBD1	TRBV7-9	TRBJ2-2	CASRKRGRPDRSDTGELFF	TGTGCCAGCAGAAAAAGGGGCCGTCCGGACAGGTCGGACACCGGGGAGCTGTTTTTT
.	.	TRBV12-5	TRBJ1-3	CASGTYREAGNTIYF	TGTGCTAGTGGTACCTACAGGGAGGCTGGAAACACCATATATTTT
few	.	TRBV5-1	TRBJ2-2	CASSSDVRRELFF	TGCGCCAGCAGCTCGGATGTCCGGAGGGAGCTGTTTTTT
.	TRBD1	TRBV9	TRBJ2-5	CASSVDVPGQGVSETQYF	TGTGCCAGCAGCGTAGACGTGCCGGGACAGGGGGTCAGCGAGACCCAGTACTTC
.	TRBD2	TRBV7-9	TRBJ2-3	CASTRGEGSTDTQYF	TGTGCCAGCACCCGAGGGGAGGGTAGCACAGATACGCAGTATTTT
.	.	TRBV19	TRBJ1-2	CASSIGQARWTF	TGTGCCAGTAGTATAGGCCAGGCAAGGTGGACCTTC
.	.	TRBV11-1	TRBJ2-3	CASSLSPPPDTQYF	TGTGCCAGCAGCTTATCTCCGCCACCAGATACGCAGTATTTT
.	.	TRBV29-1	TRBJ2-3	CSASPGSTDTQYF	TGCAGCGCTAGCCCAGGTAGCACAGATACGCAGTATTTT
.	.	TRBV18	TRBJ2-7	CASSKDGGYEQYF	TGTGCCAGCTCGAAAGACGGAGGGTACGAGCAGTACTTC
.	.	TRBV11-1	TRBJ1-1	CASSQEVSTEAFF	TGTGCCAGCAGCCAGGAGGTCAGCACTGAAGCTTTCTTT
.	TRBD1	TRBV30	TRBJ1-2	CAWTGGNYGYTF	TGTGCCTGGACAGGGGGCAACTATGGCTACACCTTC
.	.	TRBV4-1	TRBJ1-2	CASSTPPHPTDNYGYTF	TGCGCCAGCAGCACCCCCCCCCACCCGACAGACAACTATGGCTACACCTTC
.	TRBD1	TRBV4-1	TRBJ1-1	CASSHRTGENTEAFF	TGCGCCAGCAGCCACCGAACAGGGGAGAACACTGAAGCTTTCTTT
.	.	TRBV7-9	TRBJ1-2	CASSLVVPNYGYTF	TGTGCCAGCAGCCTGGTAGTTCCTAACTATGGCTACACCTTC
.	.	TRBV19	TRBJ1-3	CASSSMRVNGNTIYF	TGTGCCAGTAGCAGTATGCGGGTAAATGGAAACACCATATATTTT
.	.	TRBV28	TRBJ1-2	CASSRQDIYGYTF	TGTGCCAGCAGTCGACAAGACATCTATGGCTACACCTTC
once	TRBD1	TRBV6-1	TRBJ1-4	CASRRQGAVDEKLFF	TGTGCCAGCAGGAGACAGGGGGCTGTGGATGAAAAACTGTTTTTT
.	.	TRBV11-3	TRBJ2-7	CASSLEWGSWYEQYF	TGTGCCAGCAGCTTAGAGTGGGGTAGCTGGTACGAGCAGTACTTC
.	.	TRBV28	TRBJ2-2	CASLTGANTGELFF	TGTGCCAGCCTGACGGGGGCGAACACCGGGGAGCTGTTTTTT
.	.	TRBV18	TRBJ1-6	CASSAGRRNSPLHF	TGTGCCAGCTCAGCTGGACGTCGTAATTCACCCCTCCACTTT
.	.	TRBV28	TRBJ2-7	CASSLRSVEQYF	TGTGCCAGCAGTTTAAGGTCCGTCGAGCAGTACTTC
.	.	TRBV5-1	TRBJ2-3	CASSLLNRAVGTDTQYF	TGCGCCAGCAGCTTGTTAAATAGGGCAGTGGGCACAGATACGCAGTATTTT
few	.	TRBV6-1	TRBJ2-5	CASSVEGFYQETQYF	TGTGCCAGCAGTGTAGAGGGCTTTTACCAAGAGACCCAGTACTTC